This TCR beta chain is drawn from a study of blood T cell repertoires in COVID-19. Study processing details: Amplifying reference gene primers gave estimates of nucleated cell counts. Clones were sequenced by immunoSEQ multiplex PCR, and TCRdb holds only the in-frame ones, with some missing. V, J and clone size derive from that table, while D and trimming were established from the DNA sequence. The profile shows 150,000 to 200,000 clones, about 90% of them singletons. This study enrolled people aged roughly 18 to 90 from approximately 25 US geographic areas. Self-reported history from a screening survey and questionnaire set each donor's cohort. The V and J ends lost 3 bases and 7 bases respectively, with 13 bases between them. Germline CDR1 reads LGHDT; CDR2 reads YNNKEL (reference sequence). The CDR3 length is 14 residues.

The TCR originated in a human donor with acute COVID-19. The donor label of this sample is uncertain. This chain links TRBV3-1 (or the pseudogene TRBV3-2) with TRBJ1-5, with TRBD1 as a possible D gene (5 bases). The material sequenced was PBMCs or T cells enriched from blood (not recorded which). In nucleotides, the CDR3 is TGTGCCAGCAGCCATGCAGGGAATGGGCAGCCCCAGCATTTT. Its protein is CASSHAGNGQPQHF.